The 30 T cell receptor beta chains presented below share a single source sample, sequenced in a study of T-cell memory formation after mild COVID-19. One entry per CDR3 protein results from TCRdb running MiXCR on the 5' RACE reads. The table records roughly 170,000 distinct CDR3 sequences, around 20% of them present only once. Sequencing input: PBMCs or a T cell subset sorted from them (not recorded which). All receptors come from a man younger than 35 who had mild COVID-19 (a few samples of this study predate the infection). Cell type and time point are not known.

This clonotype was observed a handful of times. V usage is TRBV28 and J usage is TRBJ1-2; TRBD1 might be the D (5 bases). The CDR3 runs 16 residues. V lost 7 bases to trimming and J lost 2 bases, with 20 bases between them. Germline values: CDR1 MDHEN, CDR2 SYDVKM. The CDR3 DNA sequence: TGTGCCAGCAATCCCCGGGGGGTGGGCTCCAACTATGGCTACACCTTC. Its translation is CASNPRGVGSNYGYTF.

V is TRBV25-1 and J is TRBJ1-2, with D maybe TRBD1 (5 bases). CDR3 length: 14 amino acids. V was pared by 3 bases and J by 8 bases, with 16 bases between. Germline V gene lookup returns CDR1 MGHDK and CDR2 SYGVNS. The CDR3 sequence is CASSDHGGVRGYTF. The CDR3 DNA sequence: TGTGCCAGCAGTGACCATGGGGGGGTGAGGGGCTACACCTTC.

In its sample, this clonotype was seen a few times. The chain is built from TRBV5-5 and TRBJ1-6; possibly TRBD1 for D (5 bases). V lost 5 bases and J 10 bases, leaving 16 bases between the germline ends. The CDR3 contains 14 residues. Germline V lookup: CDR1 SGHKS, CDR2 YYEKEE (reference sequence). Here the CDR3 DNA reads TGTGCCAGCAGGACCCAGGGTTTTCGGTCACCCCTCCACTTT. Translation: CASRTQGFRSPLHF.

In this sample, this clonotype turned up many times. The chain combines TRBV20-1 with TRBJ2-2; TRBD1 is a possible D gene (6 bases). Germline values: CDR1 DFQATT, CDR2 SNEGSKA (reference sequence). Deletions cut 5 bases from V and 8 bases from J, with 12 bases between. The CDR3 length is 12 residues. CDR3 sequence: CSAPRGSGELFF. The CDR3 bases are TGCAGTGCTCCCAGGGGATCGGGGGAGCTGTTTTTT.

This rearrangement joins TRBV5-1 to TRBJ1-2, with TRBD1 identical over 10 bases. Germline CDR1 is SGHRS and CDR2 is YFSETQ. The CDR3 spans 15 residues. The ends lost 1 base at V and 5 bases at J; junction bases unmatched: 5. CDR3 coding DNA: TGCGCCAGCAGCTTGACCGGGACAGGGGATTATGGCTACACCTTC. Translating it yields CASSLTGTGDYGYTF.

This clonotype has only a few counts. This chain uses TRBV28 with TRBJ2-7; D is unresolved. The CDR3 runs 12 residues. CDR1 MDHEN and CDR2 SYDVKM come from the germline V gene. V was trimmed by 6 bases and J by 3 bases, leaving 9 bases between them. The chain's CDR3 is CASRGRDYEQYV. CDR3 coding DNA: TGTGCCAGCAGAGGGCGAGACTACGAGCAGTACGTC.

This clonotype came up many times. The rearrangement uses TRBV5-5 and TRBJ1-4; D gene uncertain. Germline V lookup: CDR1 SGHKS, CDR2 YYEKEE (reference sequence). V was cut by 2 bases and J by 6 bases, with 14 bases left in between. CDR3 length: 15 amino acids. The DNA of the CDR3 is TGTGCCAGCAGCTTTGACGCCGGGTTCTATGAAAAACTGTTTTTT. Translation gives CASSFDAGFYEKLFF.

Ten or more counts support this clonotype. Here the CDR3 DNA reads TGTGCCAGCTCGGGGTACAATGAGCAGTTCTTC. As protein: CASSGYNEQFF. This sequence joins TRBV7-2 and TRBJ2-1, with D perhaps TRBD2 (5 bases). This CDR3 is 11 amino acids long. Trimming shortened V by 8 bases and J by 4 bases, and 6 bases separated the two germline ends. The V gene's germline CDR1 is SGHTA and CDR2 FQGNSA.

The gene calls are TRBV29-1 and TRBJ2-1, with 8 bases fitting TRBD1. Germline V gene data show CDR1 as SQVTM and CDR2 as ANQGSEA. The CDR3 extends over 13 amino acids. V lost 7 bases to trimming and J lost 0 bases; unmatched junction nucleotides: 2. CDR3 coding DNA: TGCAGCGGTGACAGGGGCTCCTACAATGAGCAGTTCTTC. Its translation is CSGDRGSYNEQFF.

The chain carries TRBV5-1 and TRBJ2-3, with a possible D match to TRBD1 (6 bases). V lost 4 bases and J 12 bases, leaving 15 bases between the germline ends. CDR1 is SGHRS, CDR2 YFSETQ, per germline. The CDR3 loop spans 12 amino acids. CDR3 sequence: CASSATGSEQYF. The CDR3 DNA is TGCGCCAGCAGCGCGACAGGCTCCGAACAGTATTTT.

The chain links TRBV20-1 to TRBJ2-1, with 7 bases lining up with TRBD1. This CDR3 has 11 amino acids. Germline CDR1 is DFQATT and CDR2 is SNEGSKA (reference sequence). J gave up 8 bases and V 4 bases, and 2 bases lay outside the gene matches. The CDR3: CSATDRDEQFF. CDR3 DNA: TGCAGTGCTACCGACAGGGATGAGCAGTTCTTC.

The gene calls are TRBV3-1 and TRBJ1-1; D gene unclear. The CDR3 loop spans 13 amino acids. Germline V lookup: CDR1 LGHDT, CDR2 YNNKEL (reference sequence). The V and J ends lost 1 base and 5 bases respectively, with 8 bases between them. CDR3 nucleotide sequence: TGTGCCAGCAGCCAAGGACGAAGGACTGAAGCTTTCTTT. Translated: CASSQGRRTEAFF. The full variable domain, rest sourced from reference TRBV3-1 and TRBJ1-1, is DTAVSQTPKYLVTQMGNDKSIKCEQNLGHDTMYWYKQDSKKFLKIMFSYNNKELIINETVPNRFSPKSPDKAHLNLHINSLELGDSAVYFCASSQGRRTEAFFGQGTRLTVV.

This clonotype occurred a few times. The genes are TRBV24-1 and TRBJ2-3; the D gene could be TRBD1 or TRBD2 (6 bases each). The CDR3 runs to 17 residues. Trimming took 3 bases from V and 2 from J, leaving 17 bases between them. Germline assignment: CDR1 KGHDR and CDR2 SFDVKD. Here the CDR3 DNA reads TGTGCCACCAGTGATCCGGGAAAGGGGGGACTCACAGATACGCAGTATTTT. Translating gives CATSDPGKGGLTDTQYF.

This chain uses TRBV12-3 or TRBV12-4 with TRBJ1-4; a possible D gene is TRBD1 (5 bases). Trimming removed 6 bases from V and 0 bases from J, with 14 bases in between. CDR3 size: 16 residues. Here the CDR3 reads CASSPETVATNEKLFF. The DNA for the CDR3 is TGTGCCAGCAGCCCTGAGACAGTTGCAACTAATGAAAAACTGTTTTTT.

This clonotype has just a few counts. The genes are TRBV9 and TRBJ2-2, with D tentatively TRBD1 (6 bases). The germline CDR1 and CDR2 sequences are SGDLS and YYNGEE. The CDR3 is 15 residues long. Trimming removed 2 bases at V and 0 bases at J, with 8 bases between. In DNA form, the CDR3 reads TGTGCCAGCAGCGTTGGGGGCTCGAACACCGGGGAGCTGTTTTTT. It codes for CASSVGGSNTGELFF.

This clonotype was counted a few times. The V call is TRBV3-1, the J call TRBJ1-2; D is possibly TRBD1 (5 bases). V was pared by 4 bases and J by 6 bases, with 12 bases between. Germline V gene data show CDR1 as LGHDT and CDR2 as YNNKEL (reference sequence). This CDR3 contains 13 residues. As DNA, the CDR3 is TGTGCCAGCAGCCGACCTCCGGGGGATGGCTACACCTTC. Its translation is CASSRPPGDGYTF.

This clonotype has just a few counts. V usage is TRBV12-3 or TRBV12-4 and J usage is TRBJ2-7; D call uncertain. V lost 5 bases and J lost 3, with 23 bases in between. The CDR3 runs to 17 residues. DNA for the CDR3: TGTGCCAGCAGTCTACGAGATTGGGGTAGCAGTGACTACGAGCAGTACGTC. Translated: CASSLRDWGSSDYEQYV.

The table lists this clonotype with a few counts. The V call is TRBV5-1, the J call TRBJ1-5, with D uncertain. Trimming removed 2 bases from V and 7 bases from J, with 13 bases in between. The length of the CDR3 is 14 residues. The germline V gene encodes CDR1 SGHRS and CDR2 YFSETQ. CDR3 DNA sequence: TGCGCCAGCAGCTTCTCGGGCGGAGAACAGCCCCAGCATTTT. Its translation: CASSFSGGEQPQHF.

The V and J genes are TRBV5-1 and TRBJ2-2; D is perhaps TRBD1 (6 bases). CDR3 size: 15 residues. With 5 bases removed from V and 2 bases from J, the gap between germline ends came to 13 bases. The V gene's germline CDR1 is SGHRS and CDR2 YFSETQ. CDR3 amino acids: CASRAVQGNTGELFF. CDR3 bases: TGCGCCAGCAGGGCGGTACAGGGAAACACCGGGGAGCTGTTTTTT.

The CDR3 region has the DNA TGTGCCAGCTCAAGCTCTTCTCGAAACACCATATATTTT. This encodes CASSSSSRNTIYF. The chain uses TRBV18 and TRBJ1-3; no definite D call. CDR3 size: 13 residues. Per germline, CDR1 KGHSH and CDR2 LQKENI. V was pared by 5 bases and J by 5 bases, with 10 bases between.

This clonotype was picked up a small number of times. The chain is built from TRBV12-3 or TRBV12-4 and TRBJ2-5; D is undetermined. CDR3 length equals 11 residues. V was shortened by 7 bases and J by 5 bases, with 8 bases between the two germline ends. For the CDR3, the DNA is TGTGCCAGCACCCAAGGGGAGACCCAGTACTTC. This encodes CASTQGETQYF.

V usage is TRBV7-2 and J usage is TRBJ2-3; 10 positions agree with TRBD2. Trimming removed 7 bases from V and 4 bases from J; junction bases left unmatched: 8. The CDR3 covers 15 residues. Germline lookup yields CDR1 SGHTA and CDR2 FQGNSA. This CDR3 is CASTFSGGAPDTQYF. The CDR3 bases are TGTGCCAGCACCTTCAGCGGGGGGGCCCCAGATACGCAGTATTTT.

The genes are TRBV5-6 and TRBJ2-5; 8 nucleotides agree with TRBD2. The V gene end was trimmed by 6 bases and the J gene end by 4 bases; junction bases not matched to a gene: 11. In germline, CDR1 is SGHDT, CDR2 YYEEEE. This CDR3 has 15 amino acids. The CDR3 region is CASIGTRDLRETQYF. CDR3 nucleotide sequence: TGTGCCAGCATCGGGACTAGAGATCTGAGAGAGACCCAGTACTTC. The variable domain in full, completed from reference TRBV5-6 and TRBJ2-5, reads DAGVTQSPTHLIKTRGQQVTLRCSPKSGHDTVSWYQQALGQGPQFIFQYYEEEERQRGNFPDRFSGHQFPNYSSELNVNALLLGDSALYLCASIGTRDLRETQYFGPGTRLLVL.

The V gene is TRBV7-2, the J gene TRBJ2-6; no clear D. Germline V gives CDR1 SGHTA, CDR2 FQGNSA. V lost 5 bases, J lost 2 bases, and 7 bases lay in between. The CDR3 totals 14 residues. CDR3 protein: CASSPSAGANVLTF. CDR3 nucleotides: TGTGCCAGCAGCCCGAGTGCTGGGGCCAACGTCCTGACTTTC. The whole variable domain, remainder taken from reference TRBV7-2 and TRBJ2-6, is GAGVSQSPSNKVTEKGKDVELRCDPISGHTALYWYRQSLGQGLEFLIYFQGNSAPDKSGLPSDRFSAERTGGSVSTLTIQRTQQEDSAVYLCASSPSAGANVLTFGAGSRLTVL.

V usage is TRBV5-1 and J usage is TRBJ2-1; D gene ambiguous. This CDR3 spans 12 amino acids. Germline values: CDR1 SGHRS, CDR2 YFSETQ. V dropped 4 bases and J dropped 6 bases, with 8 bases sitting between them. The CDR3 sequence is CASSISLNEQFF. CDR3 coding DNA: TGCGCCAGCAGCATCAGCCTCAATGAGCAGTTCTTC.

This clonotype came up a few times. The genes are TRBV7-9 and TRBJ2-7; TRBD1 matches 7 bases. The germline V gene has CDR1 SEHNR and CDR2 FQNEAQ (reference sequence). Trimming at V came to 4 bases and at J to 3 bases, leaving 6 bases not matched to a gene. The CDR3 runs 14 residues. CDR3 sequence reads: CASSSRTGRYEQYF. The CDR3 DNA sequence: TGTGCCAGCAGCTCCCGGACAGGACGCTACGAGCAGTACTTC.

V is TRBV7-8 and J is TRBJ2-3, with TRBD1 identical over 7 bases. The V gene's germline CDR1 is SGHVS and CDR2 FQNEAQ. The length of the CDR3 is 18 residues. V shed 1 base and J 1 base; nucleotides not matched to a gene: 11. CDR3 amino acids: CASSLGFVGDSGTDTQYF. CDR3 DNA sequence: TGTGCCAGCAGCTTAGGATTTGTAGGGGACAGCGGCACAGATACGCAGTATTTT. The whole variable domain, filled in from reference TRBV7-8 and TRBJ2-3, reads GAGVSQSPRYKVAKRGQDVALRCDPISGHVSLFWYQQALGQGPEFLTYFQNEAQLDKSGLPSDRFFAERPEGSVSTLKIQRTQQEDSAVYLCASSLGFVGDSGTDTQYFGPGTRLTVL.

This clonotype showed up just a few times. V gene TRBV5-1 combines with J gene TRBJ2-1, with D tentatively TRBD1 or TRBD2 (5 bases each). Trimming took 7 bases from V and 6 from J, leaving 17 bases between them. Germline CDR1 SGHRS, CDR2 YFSETQ. The CDR3 is 14 residues long. The DNA for the CDR3 is TGCGCCAGCGGACCGGGGCCCCTCGGCAATGAGCAGTTCTTC. Its protein product is CASGPGPLGNEQFF.

The sample holds a few counts of this clonotype. The V and J genes are TRBV10-3 and TRBJ1-6, with TRBD1 matching 11 bases. The length of the CDR3 is 16 residues. Germline trimming cut 4 bases from V and 6 bases from J; bases unmatched to any gene: 5. Germline CDR1 is ENHRY and CDR2 is SYGVKD. For the CDR3, the DNA is TGTGCCATCAGTGTGGGACAGGGGGGTTCTAATTCACCCCTCCACTTT. This codes for CAISVGQGGSNSPLHF.

The genes are TRBV6-1 and TRBJ1-2; D call uncertain. CDR1 and CDR2 from the germline V gene are MNHNS and SASEGT. The CDR3 sequence is 16 residues long. V was clipped by 1 base and J by 5 bases, with 17 bases between them. The CDR3 is CASSEGGWPPRYGYTF. The DNA for the CDR3 is TGTGCCAGCAGTGAAGGCGGTTGGCCCCCGCGGTATGGCTACACCTTC.